This is a list of T cell receptor beta chains from one sample in a study of spatial heterogeneity in lung cancer. TCRdb reprocessed the 5' RACE reads with MiXCR, giving one entry per CDR3 protein. Altogether more than 9,000 distinct CDR3 sequences are present, 17% being singletons, with the ten largest covering 50% to 65%. The material was PBMCs, obtained at surgery. The receptors come from a male donor with early-stage non-small cell lung cancer. CDR3s include the opening cysteine and the closing phenylalanine or tryptophan. A D gene is named only where the DNA matches it firmly. The size of a clone is reported for some rows only, either as once, few or many, or as a class for expanded clones.

j_gene	v_gene	abundance	d_gene	CDR3nt	CDR3aa
TRBJ2-1	TRBV28	medium-sized	TRBD2	TGTGCCAGCAAAACCCCCGGGACTAGCGGCTATGATAGGCAGTTCTTC	CASKTPGTSGYDRQFF
TRBJ1-2	TRBV28	many	TRBD1	TGTGCCAGCAATGACAGGGGTCCCTACACCTTC	CASNDRGPYTF
TRBJ2-1	TRBV5-1	.	.	TGCGCCAGCGCCGGGAGCTCCTACAATGAGCAGTTCTTC	CASAGSSYNEQFF
TRBJ2-1	TRBV11-2	many	TRBD1	TGTGCCAGCAGCGTCAGAACAGGGGGTGTTCCCAATGAGCAGTTCTTC	CASSVRTGGVPNEQFF
TRBJ2-1	TRBV9	few	TRBD2	TGTGCCAGCAGCGTAGCAGTCCAGGGACTAGCGGGGTCCAATGAGCAGTTCTTC	CASSVAVQGLAGSNEQFF
TRBJ2-7	TRBV29-1	many	TRBD1	TGCAGCGCCAATGGGGGCCCGGGACAGGCTATCTACGAGCAGTACTTC	CSANGGPGQAIYEQYF
TRBJ2-1	TRBV5-4	.	.	TGTGTCAGCAGCTTGTCGGCATACAATGAGCAGTTCTTC	CVSSLSAYNEQFF
TRBJ2-1	TRBV4-1	.	.	TGCGCCAGCAGCCAAGTGGTAGGGCCCTACAATGAGCAGTTCTTC	CASSQVVGPYNEQFF
TRBJ1-2	TRBV7-3	many	TRBD1	TGTGCCAGCAGCCCGGGACAGTCCTATGGCTACACCTTC	CASSPGQSYGYTF
TRBJ2-7	TRBV28	.	.	TGTGCCAGCAGCCTCGTGGGGTACGAGCAGTACTTC	CASSLVGYEQYF
TRBJ1-5	TRBV19	few	TRBD1	TGTGCCAGTAGTCCGGGGGACAGTAGCAATCAGCCCCAGCATTTT	CASSPGDSSNQPQHF
TRBJ2-3	TRBV6-5	.	.	TGTGCCAGCAGTCCCTCCCGCCTAGGCACAGATACGCAGTATTTT	CASSPSRLGTDTQYF
TRBJ2-3	TRBV9	many	.	TGTGCCAGCAGCGTAGGTGGTTCAGATACGCAGTATTTT	CASSVGGSDTQYF
TRBJ2-7	TRBV27	many	TRBD2	TGTGCCAGCAGTTTTCGATCTAGCGGCCTGGGCCACGAGCAGTACTTC	CASSFRSSGLGHEQYF
TRBJ2-1	TRBV27	medium-sized	TRBD1	TGTGCCAGCAGCAGGACAGGGAGTGAGCAGTTCTTC	CASSRTGSEQFF
TRBJ2-1	TRBV20-1	.	.	TGCAGTGCTAACCGGGCCCCTAGCGCAGTCTCCTCCTACAATGAGCAGTTCTTC	CSANRAPSAVSSYNEQFF
TRBJ1-4	TRBV7-8	.	.	TGTGCCAGCAGCCTTAGCCTCATTAATGAAAAACTGTTTTTT	CASSLSLINEKLFF
TRBJ2-5	TRBV7-2	.	.	TGTGCCAGCAGCGTTACCGAGCCCCAGTACTTC	CASSVTEPQYF
TRBJ1-5	TRBV24-1	.	TRBD1	TGTGCCACCAGTGATTCGAACCCAGGGGGCTTTCAGCCCCAGCATTTT	CATSDSNPGGFQPQHF
TRBJ2-7	TRBV24-1	.	.	TGTGCCACCAGTGTTACACGAAGCGGAGGTCGCAACGAGCAGTACTTC	CATSVTRSGGRNEQYF
TRBJ2-7	TRBV20-1	.	.	TGCAGTGCAAATGATCCGCGAACGGGAGCCCTCGCGTACTTC	CSANDPRTGALAYF
TRBJ1-1	TRBV24-1	.	TRBD1	TGTGCCACCAGTGATTCCGGGACAGGGGAGGACGAAGCTTTCTTT	CATSDSGTGEDEAFF
TRBJ1-4	TRBV7-9	medium-sized	TRBD1	TGTGCCAGCAGCACTTCCGGGACAGGGGGAGAGAAACTGTTTTTT	CASSTSGTGGEKLFF
TRBJ2-2	TRBV20-1	.	TRBD2	TGCAGTGCTAGAGCCCCGGGACTAGCGGGATCCGGGGAGCTGTTTTTT	CSARAPGLAGSGELFF
TRBJ1-5	TRBV10-3	many	TRBD1	TGTGCCATCAGTGAGTCGCAGGGGGCTAATCAGCCCCAGCATTTT	CAISESQGANQPQHF
TRBJ2-5	TRBV10-3	few	TRBD1	TGTGCCATCAGTGACCCGAAGGGACAGGGAGAGACCCAGTACTTC	CAISDPKGQGETQYF
TRBJ2-2	TRBV11-2	.	.	TGTGCCAGCTCCAGACAAGGGGTTCCCGGGGAGCTGTTTTTT	CASSRQGVPGELFF
TRBJ2-7	TRBV7-9	medium-sized	.	TGTGCCAGCAGCTTTCCTACTGGGGAAAGAGAGCAGTACTTC	CASSFPTGEREQYF
TRBJ2-3	TRBV5-1	few	.	TGCGCCAGCACCTACTCGGGACATGTCACAGATACGCAGTATTTT	CASTYSGHVTDTQYF
TRBJ2-1	TRBV7-9	many	TRBD2	TGTGCCAGCAGCTCCACCGGGGGGGGCCTCTCCTACAATGAGCAGTTCTTC	CASSSTGGGLSYNEQFF
TRBJ2-5	TRBV5-1	medium-sized	.	TGCGCCAGCAGCTTGGCGTCGGACGGTGCCCAAGAGACCCAGTACTTC	CASSLASDGAQETQYF
TRBJ1-5	TRBV29-1	many	TRBD1	TGCAGCGTTGGAGGGGGCGAAGGCAATCAGCCCCAGCATTTT	CSVGGGEGNQPQHF
TRBJ2-7	TRBV20-1	.	TRBD2	TGCAGTGCTCGGACTAGCGGGAGGGCCGAGCAGTACTTC	CSARTSGRAEQYF
TRBJ2-7	TRBV7-9	many	.	TGTGCCAGCAGCTTAGATCACGAGCAGTACTTC	CASSLDHEQYF
TRBJ2-7	TRBV30	few	.	TGTGCCTGTATTAACGGGGAAACCTACGAGCAGTACTTC	CACINGETYEQYF
TRBJ2-5	TRBV5-1	many	.	TGCGCCAGCAGCTTGGAGCACCTCCAAGAGACCCAGTACTTC	CASSLEHLQETQYF
TRBJ2-7	TRBV7-9	few	.	TGTGCCAGCAGCTTCGACGTCTACGAGCAGTACTTC	CASSFDVYEQYF
TRBJ1-2	TRBV28	few	.	TGTGCCAGCAGCGGCCAGGGTTATAACTATGGCTACACCTTC	CASSGQGYNYGYTF
TRBJ2-7	TRBV2	many	TRBD2	TGTGCCAGCAGTGCCAACCCGGGACTAGCGGGTGCTACCTACGAGCAGTACTTC	CASSANPGLAGATYEQYF